Each of the 6 T cell receptor beta chains below was sequenced from the same sample in a study of T cells in Graves' hyperthyroidism and ophthalmopathy. The source material, RNA transcripts, was used to amplify TCR beta CDR3 regions. The study used the HTBI primer set for a first-round RT-PCR of the TCR CDR3. Each CDR3 protein gets one entry after TCRdb re-called the multiplex PCR reads with MiXCR. The sample lists about 600,000 distinct CDR3 sequences; 16% were seen once. The sequenced sample consisted of blood. The receptors were sampled from a woman aged 35 to 49 with Graves' ophthalmopathy.

This rearrangement joins TRBV28 to TRBJ1-4, with D hard to call. This CDR3 comprises 11 residues. Trimming pared 3 bases from V and 13 bases from J, leaving 9 bases between. The germline gives CDR1 MDHEN, CDR2 SYDVKM. As DNA, the CDR3 is TGTGCCAGCAGTTTGGGGAAAGGACTGTTTTTT. The encoded protein is CASSLGKGLFF.

At least ten counts were recorded for this clonotype. V is TRBV11-2 and J is TRBJ2-3, with TRBD2 identical over 9 bases. Germline V gene lookup returns CDR1 SGHAT and CDR2 FQNNGV. Trimming cost V 0 bases and J 0 bases; bases outside gene matches: 4. The CDR3 runs 17 residues. The CDR3 nucleotides are TGTGCCAGCAGCTTAGAGGCGGGGGGGTTTAGCACAGATACGCAGTATTTT. Its translation is CASSLEAGGFSTDTQYF.

This clonotype was seen ten or more times. The V and J genes are TRBV10-3 and TRBJ2-7, with 7 bases matching TRBD1. CDR1 ENHRY and CDR2 SYGVKD come from the germline V gene. The length of the CDR3 is 15 residues. V trimming: 3 bases; J trimming: 1 base; junction bases outside the gene matches: 6. DNA for the CDR3: TGTGCCATCAGTGACCTTACGGGACAGTCCTACGAGCAGTACTTC. It specifies CAISDLTGQSYEQYF.

In its sample, this clonotype was seen a few times. The chain is built from TRBV19 and TRBJ1-5; D call uncertain. The CDR3 loop spans 15 amino acids. Germline V gene lookup returns CDR1 LNHDA and CDR2 SQIVND (reference sequence). Trimming cost V 1 base and J 0 bases, with 7 bases left between them. CDR3 coding DNA: TGTGCCAGTAGTATAGGGAGAAATAGCAATCAGCCCCAGCATTTT. This translates into CASSIGRNSNQPQHF.

The chain carries TRBV2 and TRBJ2-7; 12 nucleotides align to TRBD2. The trim removed 6 bases at V and 6 bases at J, leaving 3 bases unmatched. Germline V gives CDR1 SNHLY, CDR2 FYNNEI. The CDR3 length is 13 residues. The CDR3 region is CASRETSGSEQYF. The CDR3 DNA reads TGTGCCAGCAGGGAGACTAGCGGGAGCGAGCAGTACTTC.

This clonotype was picked up many times. The chain combines TRBV12-3 or TRBV12-4 with TRBJ1-3; D gene unclear. There are 15 residues in the CDR3. V lost 6 bases and J lost 0, with 12 bases in between. Here the CDR3 DNA reads TGTGCCAGCAGGGAAAACAGAATCTCTGGAAACACCATATATTTT. Its protein product is CASRENRISGNTIYF.